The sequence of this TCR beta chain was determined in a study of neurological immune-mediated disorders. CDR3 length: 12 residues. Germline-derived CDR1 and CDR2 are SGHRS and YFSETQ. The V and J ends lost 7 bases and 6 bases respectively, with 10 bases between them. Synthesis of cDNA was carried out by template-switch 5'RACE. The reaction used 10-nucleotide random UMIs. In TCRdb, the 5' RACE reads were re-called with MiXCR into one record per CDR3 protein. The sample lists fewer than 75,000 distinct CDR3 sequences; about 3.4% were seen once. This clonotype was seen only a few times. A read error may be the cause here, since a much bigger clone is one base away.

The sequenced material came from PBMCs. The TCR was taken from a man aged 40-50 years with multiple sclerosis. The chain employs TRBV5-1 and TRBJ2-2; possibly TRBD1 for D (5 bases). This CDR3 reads CASFKQAGELFF. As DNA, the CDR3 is TGCGCCAGCTTCAAACAGGCCGGGGAGCTGTTTTTT.